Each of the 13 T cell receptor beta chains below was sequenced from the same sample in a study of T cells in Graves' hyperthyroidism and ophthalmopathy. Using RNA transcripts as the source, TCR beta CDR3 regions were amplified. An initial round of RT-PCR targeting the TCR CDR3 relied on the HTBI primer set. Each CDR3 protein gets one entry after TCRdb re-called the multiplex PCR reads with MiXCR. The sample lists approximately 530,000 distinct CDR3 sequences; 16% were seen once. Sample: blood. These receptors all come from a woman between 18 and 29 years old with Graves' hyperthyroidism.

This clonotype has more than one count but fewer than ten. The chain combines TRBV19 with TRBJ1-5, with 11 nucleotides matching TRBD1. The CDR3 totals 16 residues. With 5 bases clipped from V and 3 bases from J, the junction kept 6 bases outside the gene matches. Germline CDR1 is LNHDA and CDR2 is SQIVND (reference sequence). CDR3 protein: CASSPGTGGINQPQHF. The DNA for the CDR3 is TGTGCCAGTAGTCCGGGGACAGGGGGGATCAATCAGCCCCAGCATTTT.

The CDR3 nucleotides are TGCAGCGTTGAAGGGGGTAACGGACCTAGCGGCTCCCAAGAGACCCAGTACTTC. Protein product: CSVEGGNGPSGSQETQYF. This chain uses TRBV29-1 with TRBJ2-5; 7 bases align to TRBD2. V shed 1 base, J shed 1 base, and the junction held 15 bases outside the gene matches. In germline, CDR1 is SQVTM, CDR2 ANQGSEA. CDR3 length equals 18 residues.

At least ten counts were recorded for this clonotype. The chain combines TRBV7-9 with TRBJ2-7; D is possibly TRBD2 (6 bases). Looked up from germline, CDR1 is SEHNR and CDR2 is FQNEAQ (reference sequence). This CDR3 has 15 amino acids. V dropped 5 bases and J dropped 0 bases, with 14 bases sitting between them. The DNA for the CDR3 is TGTGCCAGCAGCCCGTGGGGCGGGGACTCCTACGAGCAGTACTTC. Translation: CASSPWGGDSYEQYF. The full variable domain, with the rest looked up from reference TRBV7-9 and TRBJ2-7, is DTGVSQNPRHKITKRGQNVTFRCDPISEHNRLYWYRQTLGQGPEFLTYFQNEAQLEKSRLLSDRFSAERPKGSFSTLEIQRTEQGDSAMYLCASSPWGGDSYEQYFGPGTRLTVT.

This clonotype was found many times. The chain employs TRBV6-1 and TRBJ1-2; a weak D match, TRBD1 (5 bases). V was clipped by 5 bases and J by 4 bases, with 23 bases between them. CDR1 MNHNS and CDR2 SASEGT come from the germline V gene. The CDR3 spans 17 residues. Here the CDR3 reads CASSSSPFGGGSYGYTF. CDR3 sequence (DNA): TGTGCCAGCAGTTCGTCGCCATTCGGGGGGGGGAGCTATGGCTACACCTTC.

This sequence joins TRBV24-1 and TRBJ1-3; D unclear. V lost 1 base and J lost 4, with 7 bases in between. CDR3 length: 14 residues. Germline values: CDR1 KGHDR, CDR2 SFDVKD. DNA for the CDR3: TGTGCCACCAGTGATTTAAGGCACGGAAACACCATATATTTT. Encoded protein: CATSDLRHGNTIYF.

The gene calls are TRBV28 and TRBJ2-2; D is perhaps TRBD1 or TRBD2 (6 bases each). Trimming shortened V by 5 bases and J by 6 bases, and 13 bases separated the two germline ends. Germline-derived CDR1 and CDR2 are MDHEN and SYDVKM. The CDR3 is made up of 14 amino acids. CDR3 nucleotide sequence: TGTGCCAGCAGTCCAACGAGGGGGGCCGGGGAGCTGTTTTTT. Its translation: CASSPTRGAGELFF.

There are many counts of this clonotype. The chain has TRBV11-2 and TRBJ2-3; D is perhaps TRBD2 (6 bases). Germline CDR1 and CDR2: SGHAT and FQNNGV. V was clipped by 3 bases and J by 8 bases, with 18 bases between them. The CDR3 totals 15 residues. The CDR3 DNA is TGTGCCAGCAGCTTCGGGATGACTAGATCGGCTACGCAGTATTTT. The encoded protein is CASSFGMTRSATQYF.

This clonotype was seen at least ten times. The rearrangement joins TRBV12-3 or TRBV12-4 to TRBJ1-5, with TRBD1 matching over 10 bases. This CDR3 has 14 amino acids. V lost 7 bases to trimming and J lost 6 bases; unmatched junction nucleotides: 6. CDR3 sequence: CASTPGTGVQPQHF. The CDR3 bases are TGTGCCAGCACCCCGGGGACAGGGGTTCAGCCCCAGCATTTT.

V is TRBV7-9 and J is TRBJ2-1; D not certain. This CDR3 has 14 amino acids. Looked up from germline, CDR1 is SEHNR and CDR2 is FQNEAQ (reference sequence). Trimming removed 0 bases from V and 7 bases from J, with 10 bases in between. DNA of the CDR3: TGTGCCAGCAGCTTAGCAATGTCCGGGAATGAGCAGTTCTTC. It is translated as CASSLAMSGNEQFF.

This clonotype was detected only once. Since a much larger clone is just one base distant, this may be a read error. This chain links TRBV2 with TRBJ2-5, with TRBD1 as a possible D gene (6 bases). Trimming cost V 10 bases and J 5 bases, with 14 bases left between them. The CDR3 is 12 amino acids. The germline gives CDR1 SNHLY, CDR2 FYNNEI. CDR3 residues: CATSTGMETQYF. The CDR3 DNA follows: TGTGCCACCAGCACAGGGATGGAGACCCAGTACTTC.

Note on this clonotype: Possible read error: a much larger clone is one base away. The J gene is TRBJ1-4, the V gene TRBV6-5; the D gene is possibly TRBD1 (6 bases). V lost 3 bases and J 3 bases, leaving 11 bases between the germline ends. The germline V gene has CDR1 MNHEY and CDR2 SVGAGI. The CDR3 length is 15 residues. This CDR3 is CASSYAGTSNEKLFF. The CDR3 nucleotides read TGTGCCAGCAGTTATGCCGGGACATCTAATGAAAAACTGTTTTTT.

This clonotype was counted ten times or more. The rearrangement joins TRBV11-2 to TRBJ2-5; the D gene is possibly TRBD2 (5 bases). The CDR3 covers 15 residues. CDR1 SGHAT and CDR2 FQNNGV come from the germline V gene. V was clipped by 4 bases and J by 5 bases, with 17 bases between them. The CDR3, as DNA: TGTGCCAGCAGCTGGAGGAGTATCGGCTCGGAGACCCAGTACTTC. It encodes CASSWRSIGSETQYF.

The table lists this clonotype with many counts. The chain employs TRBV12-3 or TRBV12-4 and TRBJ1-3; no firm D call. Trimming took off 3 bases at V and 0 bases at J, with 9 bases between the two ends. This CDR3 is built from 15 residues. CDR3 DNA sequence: TGTGCCAGCAGTTTCGACGGAGTCTCTGGAAACACCATATATTTT. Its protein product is CASSFDGVSGNTIYF.